This T cell receptor beta chain was sequenced in a study of T cells expressing NK-cell markers. Study in general: Investigators obtained TCR beta repertoires from sorted CD3+CD56+NKG2C+, CD3+CD56+NKG2C- and CD3+CD56-NKG2C+ T cells. Sequencing covered eight donors, seven HCMV-seropositive and one seronegative.

Beta-chain TCR cDNA was generated via 5'RACE template switching with UMIs. TCRdb reanalyzed the 5' RACE reads and collapses them to one entry per CDR3 protein, without DNA. The table gives over 120,000 distinct CDR3 sequences; the top ten clones make up 10% to 15% of it. The CDR3 length is 13 residues. From germline, CDR1 is SGDLS and CDR2 YYNGEE. Sequencing was carried out using blood T cells: a sorted CD56 or NKG2C T cell subset, CD4+ or CD8+ T cells, or bulk PBMC T cells (not recorded which). The sequence derives from a young man in good health. The chain links TRBV9 to TRBJ1-1; no DNA is available, so the TRBD1 call from TCRdb remains unchecked. The CDR3 sequence is CASISGSGAEAFF.